This paragraph covers one T cell receptor (beta chain) sequence. The antigen remains undetermined. The entry originates in a study of T cells after yellow fever vaccination. The overall study: Some fractions had low cell numbers, and these were prepared with SMART-Seq v4 Ultra Low Input. Findings and caveats of the study: Post-booster repertoires again held most primary-vaccination clones (roughly 96% CD4, 88% CD8). The CD4 and CD8 compartments had a small share of their clonotypes in common. Abundant clonotypes from the bulk population could get into FACS-sorted repertoires as contaminants.

TCRdb processed the 5' RACE reads anew with MiXCR; each CDR3 protein has one entry. This sample has roughly 520,000 distinct CDR3 sequences; roughly 22% occur once, and the top ten carry roughly 16%. The germline CDR1 and CDR2 sequences are LNHDA and SQIVND (reference sequence). Trimming pared 6 bases from V and 6 bases from J, leaving 16 bases between. This CDR3 is built from 14 residues. Specimen: PBMCs, collected 20 to 25 days after the first yellow fever vaccination. The genes are TRBV19 and TRBJ2-3; weak D call: TRBD2 (6 bases). The clonotype was recovered from a man between 18 and 35 years old who received the YFV17D yellow fever vaccine. The CDR3 coding sequence is TGTGCCAGTAGCGGGGGATCGGGTTTGGATACGCAGTATTTT. This sequence encodes CASSGGSGLDTQYF.